The source of this T cell receptor beta chain is a study of OX40 agonist ivuxolimab in advanced cancers. Sequenced by immunoSEQ multiplex PCR; TCRdb stores in-frame clones only, minus some. The repertoire includes roughly 90,000 clones, around 83% of them detected once, and approximately 0.2% sits in the top ten. The V gene's germline CDR1 is LGHNA and CDR2 YNFKEQ. V shed 4 bases and J 4 bases; nucleotides not matched to a gene: 1. CDR3 size: 14 residues. Individuals having autoimmune disease history or systemic immunosuppression were not enrolled. This clone occurred many times. Its antigen is not known. Findings and caveats of the study: Expanded peripheral T cells had an undetermined antigen specificity. The mean number of expanded clones was higher in CD8+ T cells than in CD4+.

The V call is TRBV4-2, the J call TRBJ1-4; 9 nucleotides line up with TRBD1. The specimen comprised CD4+ or CD8+ T cells sorted from blood, sampled in a trial of the OX40 agonist ivuxolimab. This TCR was recovered from an adult with an advanced solid tumor such as melanoma, head and neck, liver or kidney cancer. CDR3 loop: CASSRDRVNEKLFF. CDR3 nucleotide sequence: TGTGCCAGCAGCCGGGACAGGGTTAATGAAAAACTGTTTTTT.